One sample yielded the 23 T cell receptor beta chains listed below, sequenced in a study of metastatic and nonmetastatic thyroid tumors. TCRdb re-analyzed the PCR reads using MiXCR. The top ten clones hold 10% to 15% of a sample with 10,000 to 15,000 clones, under 30% of them seen once. No treatment had been given to any patient before thyroid surgery. Source material: tumor tissue. The receptors come from a female donor with papillary thyroid cancer or a benign thyroid nodule (not recorded which). Some clones in this sample may be carry-over from other donors' samples.

The sample holds a few counts of this clone. The J gene is TRBJ1-1, the V gene TRBV7-8; TRBD1 is a possible D gene (5 bases). CDR3 size: 14 residues. Deletions cut 4 bases from V and 5 bases from J, with 14 bases between. Germline V gene lookup returns CDR1 SGHVS and CDR2 FQNEAQ. The CDR3 DNA reads TGTGCCAGCAGCTCTACTACTGGGGGAACTGAAGCTTTCTTT. Protein: CASSSTTGGTEAFF. The whole variable domain, filled in from reference TRBV7-8 and TRBJ1-1, reads GAGVSQSPRYKVAKRGQDVALRCDPISGHVSLFWYQQALGQGPEFLTYFQNEAQLDKSGLPSDRFFAERPEGSVSTLKIQRTQQEDSAVYLCASSSTTGGTEAFFGQGTRLTVV.

Judged by abundance, this clone is medium-sized. This chain links TRBV6-1 with TRBJ1-1; no clear D gene. Germline V gene lookup returns CDR1 MNHNS and CDR2 SASEGT. The CDR3 is 13 residues long. V lost 6 bases to trimming and J lost 3 bases, with 11 bases between them. The CDR3 region is CASSSGYDTEAFF. The DNA for the CDR3 is TGTGCCAGCAGCTCCGGGTATGACACTGAAGCTTTCTTT.

In regard to this clone: One end of the junction does not line up with germline, which may come from a read error. The chain carries TRBV12-3 or TRBV12-4 and TRBJ2-7, with D perhaps matching TRBD1 (5 bases). The CDR3 length is 13 residues. The CDR3 coding sequence is TGTGCCAGCAGTTTACAGGGTTCCTTCGAGCAGTACTTC. This sequence encodes CASSLQGSFEQYF.

This clone has more than one count but fewer than ten. The chain recombines TRBV6-1 with TRBJ2-2; 7 positions agree with TRBD2. The J segment lost 3 bases and the V segment lost 2 bases, leaving 3 bases of the junction unmatched. Per the germline V gene, CDR1 is MNHNS and CDR2 is SASEGT. There are 15 residues in the CDR3. The CDR3: CASSERAGDTGELFF. Written as DNA, the CDR3 is TGTGCCAGCAGTGAAAGGGCGGGAGACACCGGGGAGCTGTTTTTT.

The chain is built from TRBV4-2 and TRBJ2-1, with 8 nucleotides matching TRBD2. The junction had 15 bases not matched to a gene; V was cut back by 4 bases and J by 13 bases. The CDR3 contains 15 residues. Germline CDR1 and CDR2: LGHNA and YNFKEQ. As DNA, the CDR3 is TGTGCCAGCAGCCTAGAAGGGGCGGGAGGCCTGGGCCAGTTCTTC. This codes for CASSLEGAGGLGQFF.

This clone was counted ten times or more. A read error is possible here, since a much larger clone lies one base away. The CDR3 region is CASSQGDRGCTEAFF. DNA of the CDR3: TGTGCCAGCAGCCAAGGCGACAGGGGATGCACTGAAGCTTTCTTT. The J gene is TRBJ1-1, the V gene TRBV3-1, with 8 bases that match TRBD1. Germline values: CDR1 LGHDT, CDR2 YNNKEL (reference sequence). The V segment lost 1 base and the J segment 4 bases; nucleotides outside the gene matches: 5. The CDR3 runs to 15 residues. The complete variable domain, with remaining parts taken from reference TRBV3-1 and TRBJ1-1, reads DTAVSQTPKYLVTQMGNDKSIKCEQNLGHDTMYWYKQDSKKFLKIMFSYNNKELIINETVPNRFSPKSPDKAHLNLHINSLELGDSAVYFCASSQGDRGCTEAFFGQGTRLTVV.

This clone was found many times. The chain carries TRBV6-6 and TRBJ2-2; 15 positions match TRBD2. The CDR3 has 20 amino acids. The germline gives CDR1 MNHNY, CDR2 SVGAGI (reference sequence). V lost 1 base and J lost 5; bases outside the gene matches: 11. The DNA for the CDR3 is TGTGCCAGCAGTTACTACCGGACTAGCGGGAGGGGTGTGGGAACCGGGGAGCTGTTTTTT. Translation gives CASSYYRTSGRGVGTGELFF.

This clone turned up a few times. J is TRBJ1-1 and V is TRBV27, with D possibly being TRBD1 (5 bases). CDR1 MNHEY and CDR2 SMNVEV come from the germline V gene (reference sequence). V was cut by 2 bases and J by 11 bases, with 9 bases left in between. CDR3 size: 11 residues. CDR3 loop: CASSLLGVAFF. The CDR3 coding sequence is TGTGCCAGCAGTTTACTGGGGGTGGCTTTCTTT.

The chain is built from TRBV5-1 and TRBJ1-5, with D unclear. CDR3 size: 15 residues. Germline V gene sequence: CDR1 SGHRS, CDR2 YFSETQ. Trimming removed 0 bases at V and 9 bases at J, with 16 bases between. The CDR3 nucleotides are TGCGCCAGCAGCTTGGCGGGTCGAGGGATTTCGCCCCAGCATTTT. It codes for CASSLAGRGISPQHF.

This clone is medium-sized by share. J is TRBJ1-2 and V is TRBV6-1; D gene ambiguous. CDR1 is MNHNS and CDR2 is SASEGT in the germline V gene. The CDR3 covers 10 residues. The V and J ends lost 6 bases and 6 bases respectively, with 5 bases between them. The CDR3 nucleotides read TGTGCCAGCAGGGAGGATGGCTACACCTTC. The encoded protein is CASREDGYTF.

There are many counts of this clone. The rearrangement uses TRBV5-5 and TRBJ1-5; 9 positions agree with TRBD1. Germline trimming cut 2 bases from V and 7 bases from J; bases unmatched to any gene: 7. Per the germline V gene, CDR1 is SGHKS and CDR2 is YYEKEE (reference sequence). This CDR3 contains 15 residues. Written as DNA, the CDR3 is TGTGCCAGCAGCTTTGGGACAGGGTATGAGCAGCCCCAGCATTTT. It translates to CASSFGTGYEQPQHF.

V gene TRBV4-1 combines with J gene TRBJ2-7, with TRBD2 identical over 10 bases. This CDR3 has 17 residues. V shed 5 bases and J 2 bases; nucleotides not matched to a gene: 12. Germline CDR1 MGHRA, CDR2 YSYEKL. The CDR3 loop reads CASSEVRSSGSAYEQYF. The CDR3 DNA reads TGCGCCAGCAGCGAAGTCCGTTCTAGCGGGAGTGCCTACGAGCAGTACTTC.

Ten or more counts support this clone. The chain recombines TRBV12-5 with TRBJ2-5; TRBD1 or TRBD2 may be the D gene (6 bases each). Germline loops: CDR1 LGHNT, CDR2 FRNRAP. The CDR3 runs to 13 residues. Between the trimmed V and J ends, which lost 6 bases and 2 bases, there was a span of 10 bases. CDR3 sequence: CASGRGQQETQYF. Here the CDR3 DNA reads TGTGCTAGTGGGCGGGGACAACAAGAGACCCAGTACTTC.

In DNA, the CDR3 is TGTGCCAGCAGTTACGAGGGCGGGGAGATGAACACCGGGGAGCTGTTTTTT. Protein product: CASSYEGGEMNTGELFF. The J gene is TRBJ2-2, the V gene TRBV6-6; D may be TRBD2 (6 bases). The ends were cut back, 2 bases at V and 1 base at J, with 14 bases in the middle. This CDR3 is 17 amino acids long. Germline CDR1 is MNHNY and CDR2 is SVGAGI (reference sequence).

Many counts were recorded for this clone. The chain employs TRBV5-1 and TRBJ1-2; a possible D gene is TRBD1 (6 bases). The V and J ends lost 4 bases and 4 bases respectively, with 14 bases between them. The CDR3 sequence is 14 residues long. The germline V gene has CDR1 SGHRS and CDR2 YFSETQ. The DNA for the CDR3 is TGCGCCAGCAGCGGGGGACCGGACAGCTATGGCTACACCTTC. Protein: CASSGGPDSYGYTF. Filled out from reference TRBV5-1 and TRBJ1-2, the complete variable domain reads KAGVTQTPRYLIKTRGQQVTLSCSPISGHRSVSWYQQTPGQGLQFLFEYFSETQRNKGNFPGRFSGRQFSNSRSEMNVSTLELGDSALYLCASSGGPDSYGYTFGSGTRLTVV.

This clone is deemed medium-sized. The rearrangement uses TRBV6-1 and TRBJ2-7, with 9 nucleotides matching TRBD1. The V gene's germline CDR1 is MNHNS and CDR2 SASEGT. The CDR3 loop spans 15 amino acids. Losses at the gene ends were 8 bases for V and 3 bases for J; bases not matched to a gene: 11. CDR3 loop: CASDIRPGQGYEQYF. CDR3 DNA: TGTGCCAGCGATATTCGACCGGGACAGGGCTACGAGCAGTACTTC.

This clone has at least ten counts. The chain has TRBV29-1 and TRBJ2-1, with TRBD2 identical over 7 bases. V was pared by 5 bases and J by 5 bases, with 9 bases of the junction left unmatched. In germline, CDR1 is SQVTM, CDR2 ANQGSEA. The CDR3 is made up of 14 amino acids. The DNA of the CDR3 is TGCAGCGTTACCCGGGACTACCTAAACAATGAGCAGTTCTTC. Amino acids: CSVTRDYLNNEQFF.

By share, this clone counts as medium-sized (0.01 to 0.1%). Additional DNA sequences in this sample encode the identical CDR3. This rearrangement joins TRBV27 to TRBJ2-7; tentatively, D is TRBD2 (6 bases). Looked up from germline, CDR1 is MNHEY and CDR2 is SMNVEV (reference sequence). The CDR3 loop spans 14 amino acids. V lost 4 bases and J lost 4, with 14 bases in between. The CDR3 here is CASSSLGLSYEQYF. The CDR3, as DNA: TGTGCCAGCAGTTCATTGGGACTGTCTTACGAGCAGTACTTC.

The rearrangement joins TRBV30 to TRBJ2-3; TRBD2 matches 7 bases. The CDR3 length is 15 residues. V was clipped by 3 bases and J by 1 base; unmatched bases: 7. CDR1 GTSNPN and CDR2 SVGIG come from the germline V gene (reference sequence). The CDR3 here is CAWSSGLAGTDTQYF. The DNA of the CDR3 is TGTGCCTGGAGCTCCGGGCTAGCGGGCACAGATACGCAGTATTTT. The whole variable domain, filled in from reference TRBV30 and TRBJ2-3, reads SQTIHQWPATLVQPVGSPLSLECTVEGTSNPNLYWYRQAAGRGLQLLFYSVGIGQISSEVPQNLSASRPQDRQFILSSKKLLLSDSGFYLCAWSSGLAGTDTQYFGPGTRLTVL.

This clone was seen repeatedly, ten times or more. Additional DNA sequences in this sample encode the identical CDR3. The chain uses TRBV4-1 and TRBJ2-7, with D perhaps matching TRBD1 (6 bases). The ends were cut back, 4 bases at V and 0 bases at J, with 16 bases in the middle. The germline CDR1 and CDR2 sequences are MGHRA and YSYEKL. The CDR3 runs to 16 residues. The CDR3 loop reads CASSRPGHEISYEQYF. In DNA, the CDR3 is TGCGCCAGCAGCCGCCCGGGACATGAAATCTCCTACGAGCAGTACTTC.

CDR3 region: CASSPRFGNNKANQPQHF. As DNA, the CDR3 is TGTGCCAGCAGCCCCAGGTTTGGGAACAACAAGGCCAATCAGCCCCAGCATTTT. The chain has TRBV6-6 and TRBJ1-5; D remains ambiguous. CDR1 is MNHNY and CDR2 is SVGAGI in the germline V gene (reference sequence). V lost 6 bases to trimming and J lost 3 bases, with 24 bases between them. This CDR3 is 18 amino acids long.

This clone was detected a few times. V usage is TRBV6-9 and J usage is TRBJ2-1, with D possibly TRBD2 on 5 matching bases. V was shortened by 5 bases and J by 12 bases, with 14 bases between the two germline ends. Germline CDR1 is MNHGY and CDR2 is SVAAGI. The CDR3 sequence is 12 residues long. The CDR3 DNA sequence: TGTGCCAGCAGTATCGGCGAGGGCGCGCAGTTCTTC. Protein: CASSIGEGAQFF.

The V call is TRBV6-1, the J call TRBJ2-1; no definite D call. The V gene's germline CDR1 is MNHNS and CDR2 SASEGT. This CDR3 comprises 14 residues. The V and J ends lost 10 bases and 2 bases respectively, with 15 bases between them. In nucleotides, the CDR3 is TGTGCCAACCAAGGTTGTAGGGCCTACAATGAGCAGTTCTTC. Translated: CANQGCRAYNEQFF.